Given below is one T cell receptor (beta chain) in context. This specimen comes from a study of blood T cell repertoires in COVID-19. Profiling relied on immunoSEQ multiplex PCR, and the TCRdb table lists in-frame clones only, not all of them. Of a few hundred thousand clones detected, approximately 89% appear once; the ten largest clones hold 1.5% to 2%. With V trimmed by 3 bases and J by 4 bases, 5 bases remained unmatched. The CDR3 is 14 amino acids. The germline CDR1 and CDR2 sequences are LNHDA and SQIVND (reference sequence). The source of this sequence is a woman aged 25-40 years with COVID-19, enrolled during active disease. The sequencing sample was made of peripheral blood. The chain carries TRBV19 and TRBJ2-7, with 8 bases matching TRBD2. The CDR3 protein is CASSIVVAGYEQYF. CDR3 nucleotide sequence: TGTGCCAGTAGTATCGTGGTAGCGGGGTACGAGCAGTACTTC.